This TCR beta chain was recovered during a study of T cells after posttransplantation cyclophosphamide. The germline CDR1 and CDR2 sequences are SNHLY and FYNNEI. The trim removed 6 bases at V and 6 bases at J, leaving 11 bases unmatched. The length of the CDR3 is 15 residues. Sequenced by immunoSEQ multiplex PCR; TCRdb stores in-frame clones only, minus some. This repertoire holds about 12,000 clones, and none appear only once. This clone was observed many times. The antigen remains unidentified. Findings and caveats of the study: Tissue-infiltrating T cells from skin or gut overlapped little with blood T cells. After PTCy, TRB diversity resembled that of CNI/methotrexate controls.

Sequencing was performed on PBMCs. The V gene is TRBV2, the J gene TRBJ1-2; 9 nucleotides align to TRBD1. The origin of this receptor is a woman between 40 and 50 years old in good health, CMV-negative, and a related stem cell transplant donor. The CDR3 DNA is TGTGCCAGCAGATATCGGGGGGACAGGGCCCATGGCTACACCTTC. Encoded protein: CASRYRGDRAHGYTF.